This is a list of T cell receptor beta chains from one sample in a study of CD8 T cells in ankylosing spondylitis. One entry per CDR3 protein results from TCRdb running MiXCR on the 5' RACE reads. This sample carries around 540,000 distinct CDR3 sequences, about 13% of them seen once, and the ten largest clones take under 7.5%. Sequencing input: blood, either unsorted or a sorted T cell fraction (not recorded which). The receptors were sampled from a male donor with ankylosing spondylitis. Both conserved end residues are trimmed from each CDR3. Each record gives: CDR3 protein, V gene, CDR3 length.

ASSQDAGTGNTIY,TRBV3-1,13
ASRDPGLAVYNEQF,TRBV2,14
SVGANYGYT,TRBV29-1,9
ASSLERGGTDTQY,TRBV5-1,13
ASSLERSGEQF,TRBV11-2,11
ASSEVGMHNSPLH,TRBV25-1,13
ASSPQGWTEAF,TRBV7-2,11
ASSEAWQGSTDTQY,TRBV2,14
SASLGFRNQPQH,TRBV20-1,12
ASSPTNFYGYT,TRBV3-1,11
ASSQRQGMDTEAF,TRBV7-9,13
ASSYFRDTEAF,TRBV2,11
ASSMGLAGIQETQY,TRBV12-3/TRBV12-4,14
ASSPVGQGRDTQY,TRBV18,13
ASSPTVANYGYT,TRBV12-3/TRBV12-4,12
ASTQAGTHRNEQF,TRBV6-1,13
ASSSHKGNTGELF,TRBV11-2,13
ARNREVNSPLH,TRBV2,11
ASSLEGQDTYEQY,TRBV11-2,13
ASSPTSGSNYEQY,TRBV7-2,13
ASSLGGWIWDNEQF,TRBV23-1,14
AHGAQY,TRBV10-3,6
ATSDSLTGGAYNEQF,TRBV24-1,15
ASSRNRDDAYEQY,TRBV12-3/TRBV12-4,13
SVVGSSGDADTQY,TRBV29-1,13